The next 21 T cell receptor beta chains were all read from a single sample in a study of PD-1 blockade in classical Hodgkin lymphoma. TCRdb's table, derived via immunoSEQ multiplex PCR, lists solely in-frame clones and lacks some. Of around 20,000 clones in the sample, approximately 79% are singletons; the top ten hold 24%. With no exception, relapse followed autologous stem cell transplantation in all patients, and brentuximab vedotin exposure varied. The starting material was peripheral blood mononuclear cells (PBMCs), obtained at baseline. These receptors came from a human donor with classical Hodgkin lymphoma.

The rearrangement links TRBV5-1 to TRBJ2-5, with D uncertain. V lost 0 bases and J 0 bases, leaving 0 bases between the germline ends. Germline V lookup: CDR1 SGHRS, CDR2 YFSETQ. CDR3 length: 12 amino acids. CDR3: CASSLDQETQYF. CDR3 nucleotide sequence: TGCGCCAGCAGCTTGGACCAAGAGACCCAGTACTTC.

This clone turned up a few times. V and J are TRBV19 and TRBJ2-3, with a possible D match to TRBD1 (5 bases). The CDR3 loop spans 16 amino acids. CDR1 LNHDA and CDR2 SQIVND come from the germline V gene (reference sequence). The V end was cut by 5 bases, the J end by 0 bases, with 15 bases between. CDR3 nucleotide sequence: TGTGCCAGTAGTCCTCTGGCAGGGCCGAGCACAGATACGCAGTATTTT. This encodes CASSPLAGPSTDTQYF.

The gene calls are TRBV29-1 and TRBJ2-5, with TRBD2 as a possible D gene (7 bases). CDR1 and CDR2 from the germline V gene are SQVTM and ANQGSEA. CDR3 length: 14 amino acids. Trimming removed 4 bases at V and 4 bases at J, with 16 bases between. This chain's CDR3 is CSVVGGAGRETQYF. CDR3 bases: TGCAGCGTTGTGGGGGGGGCGGGGCGAGAGACCCAGTACTTC.

The chain links TRBV5-1 to TRBJ2-5; possible D gene TRBD1, 5 bases. V lost 1 base, J lost 4 bases, and 17 bases lay in between. Germline CDR1 is SGHRS and CDR2 is YFSETQ. CDR3 length equals 16 residues. CDR3 nucleotides: TGCGCCAGCAGCTTGTTGGCCGGCGGCAGGGTAGAGACCCAGTACTTC. It specifies CASSLLAGGRVETQYF.

The chain recombines TRBV7-9 with TRBJ2-3; weak D call: TRBD1 (6 bases). The germline gives CDR1 SEHNR, CDR2 FQNEAQ (reference sequence). V was pared by 5 bases and J by 2 bases, with 17 bases between. The CDR3 runs to 16 residues. The CDR3 protein is CASSRSVGGVTDTQYF. In DNA, the CDR3 is TGTGCCAGCAGCCGATCAGTTGGGGGCGTCACAGATACGCAGTATTTT.

This chain's CDR3 is CATKTGAWANEKLFF. Here the CDR3 DNA reads TGTGCCACCAAGACGGGGGCTTGGGCTAATGAAAAACTGTTTTTT. V gene TRBV10-3 combines with J gene TRBJ1-4; a weak D match, TRBD1 (6 bases). The CDR3 covers 15 residues. Trimming removed 10 bases at V and 3 bases at J, with 18 bases between. The germline V gene encodes CDR1 ENHRY and CDR2 SYGVKD.

The chain couples TRBV15 to TRBJ2-3, with D perhaps TRBD2 (6 bases). There are 13 residues in the CDR3. The germline CDR1 and CDR2 sequences are LNHNV and YYDKDF (reference sequence). The V and J ends lost 5 bases and 2 bases respectively, with 8 bases between them. The CDR3 loop reads CATSRETTDTQYF. CDR3 nucleotide sequence: TGTGCCACCAGCCGGGAGACCACAGATACGCAGTATTTT.

This chain connects TRBV19 to TRBJ2-5; D unclear. Trimming removed 1 base from V and 4 bases from J, with 7 bases in between. The CDR3 loop spans 13 amino acids. From germline, CDR1 is LNHDA and CDR2 SQIVND (reference sequence). This CDR3 reads CASSIGSAETQYF. For the CDR3, the DNA is TGTGCCAGTAGTATAGGGTCGGCAGAGACCCAGTACTTC.

Only a few counts were recorded for this clone. This sequence joins TRBV7-8 and TRBJ1-1; no clear D gene. V was pared by 2 bases and J by 1 base, with 17 bases between. From germline, CDR1 is SGHVS and CDR2 FQNEAQ. The CDR3 sequence is 17 residues long. DNA for the CDR3: TGTGCCAGCAGCTTACCCGACTTCAGGACGGGGAACACTGAAGCTTTCTTT. It yields the protein CASSLPDFRTGNTEAFF.

V and J are TRBV5-6 and TRBJ2-7; possibly TRBD2 for D (6 bases). CDR1 is SGHDT, CDR2 YYEEEE, per germline. This CDR3 contains 15 residues. The V end was cut by 2 bases, the J end by 6 bases, with 18 bases between. CDR3 amino acids: CASSFAAGTGTEQYF. The CDR3, as DNA: TGTGCCAGCAGCTTCGCCGCCGGGACTGGGACCGAGCAGTACTTC. The whole variable domain, filled in from reference TRBV5-6 and TRBJ2-7, reads DAGVTQSPTHLIKTRGQQVTLRCSPKSGHDTVSWYQQALGQGPQFIFQYYEEEERQRGNFPDRFSGHQFPNYSSELNVNALLLGDSALYLCASSFAAGTGTEQYFGPGTRLTVT.

The CDR3 protein is CASTPIPGPWETQYF. CDR3 coding DNA: TGCGCCAGCACCCCTATCCCGGGACCCTGGGAGACCCAGTACTTC. This chain links TRBV10-2 with TRBJ2-5; either TRBD1 or TRBD2 may fit D (5 bases each). The CDR3 extends over 15 amino acids. CDR1 is WSHSY, CDR2 SAAADI, per germline. Trimming stripped 7 bases from V and 5 bases from J, with 20 bases between.

The gene calls are TRBV7-9 and TRBJ1-2, with D uncertain. Germline lookup yields CDR1 SEHNR and CDR2 FQNEAQ (reference sequence). The V end was cut by 5 bases, the J end by 0 bases, with 10 bases between. The CDR3 runs to 14 residues. The CDR3 loop is CASSTGVANYGYTF. The CDR3 nucleotides read TGTGCCAGCAGCACCGGGGTAGCTAACTATGGCTACACCTTC.

This chain joins TRBV19 and TRBJ1-1; D is ambiguous. The length of the CDR3 is 14 residues. The germline V gene encodes CDR1 LNHDA and CDR2 SQIVND (reference sequence). Trimming took 7 bases from V and 5 from J, leaving 17 bases between them. Written as DNA, the CDR3 is TGTGCCAGTATGGAGGCTGGTAAAGGGACTGAAGCTTTCTTT. As protein: CASMEAGKGTEAFF.

V and J are TRBV9 and TRBJ2-1, with 9 bases lining up with TRBD1. CDR3 size: 14 residues. Trimming removed 6 bases from V and 7 bases from J; junction bases left unmatched: 8. Germline V lookup: CDR1 SGDLS, CDR2 YYNGEE. Here the CDR3 reads CASTIKDRGNEQFF. DNA of the CDR3: TGTGCCAGCACCATAAAGGACAGGGGAAATGAGCAGTTCTTC.

The sample holds a few counts of this clone. The J gene is TRBJ2-3, the V gene TRBV10-3; D might be TRBD1 (6 bases). The CDR3 loop spans 16 amino acids. The V end lost 3 bases, the J end lost 0 bases, and 13 bases lay between the germline ends. Germline CDR1 ENHRY, CDR2 SYGVKD. The CDR3 loop reads CAISDLDRRSTDTQYF. The CDR3, as DNA: TGTGCCATCAGTGATCTTGACAGGCGAAGCACAGATACGCAGTATTTT.

This clone was counted a few times. V is TRBV19 and J is TRBJ1-2; D is perhaps TRBD1 (6 bases). Germline V lookup: CDR1 LNHDA, CDR2 SQIVND (reference sequence). Trimming took off 0 bases at V and 8 bases at J, with 16 bases between the two ends. The CDR3 length is 15 residues. This CDR3 is CASSIDAQGTYGYTF. The CDR3 DNA sequence: TGTGCCAGTAGTATAGATGCGCAGGGGACCTACGGCTACACCTTC.

CDR3 in amino acids: CASSLDEDTQYF. CDR3 DNA: TGTGCCAGCTCACTAGATGAAGATACGCAGTATTTT. The V call is TRBV18, the J call TRBJ2-3; D gene ambiguous. V was clipped by 4 bases and J by 5 bases, with 7 bases between them. The germline gives CDR1 KGHSH, CDR2 LQKENI. The CDR3 runs 12 residues.

V and J are TRBV28 and TRBJ1-2; TRBD1 is a possible D gene (5 bases). The CDR3 has 15 amino acids. Trimming pared 5 bases from V and 1 base from J, leaving 14 bases between. The germline gives CDR1 MDHEN, CDR2 SYDVKM. In DNA, the CDR3 is TGTGCCAGCAGTCTGAGGGGCGGCGTTAACTATGGCTACACCTTC. This encodes CASSLRGGVNYGYTF.

The V call is TRBV9, the J call TRBJ2-2; D is undetermined. This CDR3 contains 13 residues. Trimming took off 0 bases at V and 2 bases at J, with 2 bases between the two ends. The germline gives CDR1 SGDLS, CDR2 YYNGEE. This CDR3 is CASSVGNTGELFF. In DNA, the CDR3 is TGTGCCAGCAGCGTAGGAAACACCGGGGAGCTGTTTTTT.

The V and J genes are TRBV6-1 and TRBJ1-1; perhaps TRBD1 as D (5 bases). The CDR3 covers 16 residues. Germline values: CDR1 MNHNS, CDR2 SASEGT. V lost 1 base and J lost 1, with 13 bases in between. The CDR3 DNA follows: TGTGCCAGCAGTGAAGTCTCATCCGGGGGGAACACTGAAGCTTTCTTT. As protein: CASSEVSSGGNTEAFF.

The rearrangement links TRBV30 to TRBJ1-4; the D gene is possibly TRBD1 (6 bases). Germline V CDR1 and CDR2: GTSNPN, SVGIG (reference sequence). The CDR3 contains 14 residues. V was pared by 4 bases and J by 8 bases, with 17 bases between. CDR3 sequence: CAWNLVRGAEKLFF. The CDR3 DNA follows: TGTGCCTGGAACCTCGTCAGGGGTGCGGAAAAACTGTTTTTT. The full variable domain, with the rest looked up from reference TRBV30 and TRBJ1-4, is SQTIHQWPATLVQPVGSPLSLECTVEGTSNPNLYWYRQAAGRGLQLLFYSVGIGQISSEVPQNLSASRPQDRQFILSSKKLLLSDSGFYLCAWNLVRGAEKLFFGSGTQLSVL.